A selection of T cell receptor beta chains follows, all from one sample in a study of T cells in Graves' hyperthyroidism and ophthalmopathy. One entry per CDR3 protein, called by TCRdb with MiXCR from the multiplex PCR reads. Of a few hundred thousand distinct CDR3 sequences listed, roughly 14% are singletons. The specimen sequenced was blood. The receptors originated from a man aged 30 to 45 with Graves' hyperthyroidism that later progressed to Graves' ophthalmopathy. Both conserved end residues are trimmed from each CDR3. Fields, in order: V gene, CDR3 protein.

TRBV28,ASNVGGAGGNEQF
TRBV3-1,ASRFKGDTGELF
TRBV7-9,ASSLWDRGSAYEQY
TRBV15,ATSRDVETQY
TRBV7-9,ASSSLPPLEETQY
TRBV18,ASSPVTEAF
TRBV7-9,ASRFGTRHTEAF
TRBV28,ASSWGTGAQPQH
TRBV6-5,ASSYEGGSGETQY
TRBV20-1,SARSGATGGTGNQPQH
TRBV27,ASTPLGQMNTEAF
TRBV6-2/TRBV6-3,ASFGTGGGQPQH
TRBV7-9,ASSGTSASTDTQY
TRBV30,AWETGTGVQGTDTQY
TRBV5-1,ASSSYSRTEAF
TRBV3-1,ASSQGERRGAF
TRBV6-1,ASSPPTELTYGYT
TRBV9,ASSVASGTYEQY
TRBV2,ASSVEGSYEQY
TRBV5-1,ASSLDRQGTYNEQF
TRBV5-1,ASSVQRGGAEKLF
TRBV28,ASRWERSYNEQF
TRBV7-8,ASSPTGTGLGT
TRBV4-1,ASSPIRDRVYEQY
TRBV29-1,SLVGGYTDTQY
TRBV28,ASSLPNGANQPQH
TRBV4-1,ASSQVTGLGTEAF
TRBV20-1,SAEGAADTQY
TRBV2,AGAGIADTQY
TRBV7-9,ASSLGLRTVAGANVLT
TRBV20-1,SATSGTGNYEQY
TRBV6-1,ASREPSGGRNSPLH
TRBV4-1,ASSRREGWEKLF
TRBV4-1,ASSHAKGDVGPQH
TRBV29-1,SVENRFMNTEAF
TRBV4-1,ASSQVGGGAAGELF
TRBV6-1,ASRKQGAAYGYT
TRBV5-1,ASSQGTSGVYEQY
TRBV2,ASRWGRGHAGELF